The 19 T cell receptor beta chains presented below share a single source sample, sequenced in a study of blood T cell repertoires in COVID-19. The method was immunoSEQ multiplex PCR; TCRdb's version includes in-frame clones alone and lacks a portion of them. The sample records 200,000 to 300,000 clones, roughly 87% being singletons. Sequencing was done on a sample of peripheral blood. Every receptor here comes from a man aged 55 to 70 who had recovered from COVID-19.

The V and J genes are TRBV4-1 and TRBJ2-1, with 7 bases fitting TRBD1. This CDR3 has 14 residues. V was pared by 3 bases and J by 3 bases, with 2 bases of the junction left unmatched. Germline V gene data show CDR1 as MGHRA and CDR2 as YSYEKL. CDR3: CASSQRDSYNEQFF. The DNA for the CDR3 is TGCGCCAGCAGCCAGAGGGACAGCTACAATGAGCAGTTCTTC.

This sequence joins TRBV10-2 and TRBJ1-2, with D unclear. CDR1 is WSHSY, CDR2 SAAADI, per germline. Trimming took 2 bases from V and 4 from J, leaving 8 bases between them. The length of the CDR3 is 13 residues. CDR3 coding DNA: TGCGCCAGCAGTGAGGCAGGTTCCTATGGCTACACCTTC. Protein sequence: CASSEAGSYGYTF.

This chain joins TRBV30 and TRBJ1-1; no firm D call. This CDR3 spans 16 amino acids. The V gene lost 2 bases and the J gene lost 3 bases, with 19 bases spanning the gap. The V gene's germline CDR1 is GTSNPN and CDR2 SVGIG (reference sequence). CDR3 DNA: TGTGCCTGGAGTATCGGCGGGCTACGGAAAGACACTGAAGCTTTCTTT. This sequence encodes CAWSIGGLRKDTEAFF.

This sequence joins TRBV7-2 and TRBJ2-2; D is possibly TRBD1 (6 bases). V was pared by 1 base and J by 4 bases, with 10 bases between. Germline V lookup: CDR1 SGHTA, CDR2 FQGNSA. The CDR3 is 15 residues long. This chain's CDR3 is CASSLVRGITGELFF. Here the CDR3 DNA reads TGTGCCAGCAGCTTAGTCAGGGGAATCACCGGGGAGCTGTTTTTT. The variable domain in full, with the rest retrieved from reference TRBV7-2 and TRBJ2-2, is GAGVSQSPSNKVTEKGKDVELRCDPISGHTALYWYRQSLGQGLEFLIYFQGNSAPDKSGLPSDRFSAERTGGSVSTLTIQRTQQEDSAVYLCASSLVRGITGELFFGEGSRLTVL.

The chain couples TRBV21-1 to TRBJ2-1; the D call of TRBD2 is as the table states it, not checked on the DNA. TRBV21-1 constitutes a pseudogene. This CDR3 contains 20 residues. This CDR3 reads CASSNLISGAGGLASTEQFF. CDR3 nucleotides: TGTGCCAGCAGCAACCTAATCTCGGGAGCGGGGGGGCTCGCCTCTACTGAGCAGTTCTTC.

CDR3 nucleotides: TGTGCCAGCAGTCCGTTAGCTAACTATGGCTACACCTTC. Translating gives CASSPLANYGYTF. The gene calls are TRBV6-5 and TRBJ1-2; D is uncertain. The V gene lost 5 bases and the J gene lost 0 bases, with 7 bases spanning the gap. Per germline, CDR1 MNHEY and CDR2 SVGAGI. The CDR3 has 13 amino acids.

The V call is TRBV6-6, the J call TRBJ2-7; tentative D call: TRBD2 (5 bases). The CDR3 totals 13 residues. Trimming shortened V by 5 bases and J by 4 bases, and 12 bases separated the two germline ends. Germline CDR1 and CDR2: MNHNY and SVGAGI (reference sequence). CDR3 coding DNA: TGTGCCAGCAGTAAAGACGGGAATTACGAGCAGTACGTC. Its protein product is CASSKDGNYEQYV.

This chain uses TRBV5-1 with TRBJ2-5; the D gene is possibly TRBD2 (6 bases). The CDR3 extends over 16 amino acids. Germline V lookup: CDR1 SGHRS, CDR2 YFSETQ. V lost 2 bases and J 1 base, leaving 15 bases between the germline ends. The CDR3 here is CASSLRGGASQETQYF. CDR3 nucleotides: TGCGCCAGCAGCTTACGGGGCGGGGCCTCCCAAGAGACCCAGTACTTC. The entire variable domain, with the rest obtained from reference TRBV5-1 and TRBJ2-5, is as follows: KAGVTQTPRYLIKTRGQQVTLSCSPISGHRSVSWYQQTPGQGLQFLFEYFSETQRNKGNFPGRFSGRQFSNSRSEMNVSTLELGDSALYLCASSLRGGASQETQYFGPGTRLLVL.

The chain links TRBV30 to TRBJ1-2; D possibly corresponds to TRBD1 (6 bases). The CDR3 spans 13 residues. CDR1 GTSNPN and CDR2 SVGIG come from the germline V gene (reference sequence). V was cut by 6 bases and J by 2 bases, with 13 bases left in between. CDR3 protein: CACVDRLNYGYTF. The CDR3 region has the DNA TGTGCCTGTGTAGACAGGTTAAACTATGGCTACACCTTC.

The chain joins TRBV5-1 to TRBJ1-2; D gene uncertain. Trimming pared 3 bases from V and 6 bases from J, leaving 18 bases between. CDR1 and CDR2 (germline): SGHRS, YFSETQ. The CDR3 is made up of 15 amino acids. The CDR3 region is CASSYLAAIADGYTF. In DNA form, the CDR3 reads TGCGCCAGCAGCTACCTCGCGGCGATCGCGGATGGCTACACCTTC.

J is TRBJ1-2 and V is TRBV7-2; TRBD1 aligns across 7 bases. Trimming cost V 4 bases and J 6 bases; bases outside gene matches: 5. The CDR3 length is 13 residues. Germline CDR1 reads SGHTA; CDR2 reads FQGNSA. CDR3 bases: TGTGCCAGCAGCTACAGGGGTGGAGATGGCTACACCTTC. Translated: CASSYRGGDGYTF.

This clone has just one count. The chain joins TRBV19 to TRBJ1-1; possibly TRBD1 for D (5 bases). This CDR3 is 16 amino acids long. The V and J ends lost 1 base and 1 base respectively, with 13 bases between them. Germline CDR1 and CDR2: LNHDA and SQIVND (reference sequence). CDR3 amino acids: CASSIGFGAGNTEAFF. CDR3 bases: TGTGCCAGTAGTATAGGGTTTGGGGCAGGGAACACTGAAGCTTTCTTT. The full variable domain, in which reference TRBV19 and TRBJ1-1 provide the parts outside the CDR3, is DGGITQSPKYLFRKEGQNVTLSCEQNLNHDAMYWYRQDPGQGLRLIYYSQIVNDFQKGDIAEGYSVSREKKESFPLTVTSAQKNPTAFYLCASSIGFGAGNTEAFFGQGTRLTVV.

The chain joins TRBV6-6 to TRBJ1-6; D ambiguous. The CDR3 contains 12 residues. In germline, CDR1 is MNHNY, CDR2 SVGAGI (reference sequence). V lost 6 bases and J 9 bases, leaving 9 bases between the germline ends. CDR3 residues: CASRLLGSPLHF. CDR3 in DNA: TGTGCCAGCAGACTGCTCGGTTCACCCCTCCACTTT.

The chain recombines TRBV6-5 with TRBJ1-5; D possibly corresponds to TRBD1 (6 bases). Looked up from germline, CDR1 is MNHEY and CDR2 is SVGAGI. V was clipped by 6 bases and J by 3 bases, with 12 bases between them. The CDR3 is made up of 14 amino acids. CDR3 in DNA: TGTGCCAGCAGCCCCGGGACACACAATCAGCCCCAGCATTTT. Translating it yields CASSPGTHNQPQHF.

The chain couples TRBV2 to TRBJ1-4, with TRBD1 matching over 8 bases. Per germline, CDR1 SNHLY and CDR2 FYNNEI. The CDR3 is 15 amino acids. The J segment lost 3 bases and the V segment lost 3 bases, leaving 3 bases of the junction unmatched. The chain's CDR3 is CASSDRGRANEKLFF. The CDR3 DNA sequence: TGTGCCAGCAGTGACAGGGGGCGTGCTAATGAAAAACTGTTTTTT.

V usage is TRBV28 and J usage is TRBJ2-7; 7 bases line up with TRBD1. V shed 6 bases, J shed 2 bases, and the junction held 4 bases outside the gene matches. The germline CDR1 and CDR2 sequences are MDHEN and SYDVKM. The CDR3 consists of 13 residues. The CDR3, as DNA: TGTGCCAGCAGGCGACAGGGAACCTACGAGCAGTACGTC. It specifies CASRRQGTYEQYV.

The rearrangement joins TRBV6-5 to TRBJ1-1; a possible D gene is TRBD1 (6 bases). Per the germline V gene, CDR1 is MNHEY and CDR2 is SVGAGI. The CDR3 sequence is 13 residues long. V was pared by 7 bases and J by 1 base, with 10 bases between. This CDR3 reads CASTGTRNTEAFF. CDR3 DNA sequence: TGTGCCAGCACCGGGACAAGGAACACTGAAGCTTTCTTT.

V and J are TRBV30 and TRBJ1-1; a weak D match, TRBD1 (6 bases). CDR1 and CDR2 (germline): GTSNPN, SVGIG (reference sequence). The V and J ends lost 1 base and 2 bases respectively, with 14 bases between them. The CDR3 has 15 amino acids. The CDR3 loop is CAWSDGGRGNTEAFF. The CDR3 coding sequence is TGTGCCTGGAGTGATGGGGGCAGGGGCAACACTGAAGCTTTCTTT.

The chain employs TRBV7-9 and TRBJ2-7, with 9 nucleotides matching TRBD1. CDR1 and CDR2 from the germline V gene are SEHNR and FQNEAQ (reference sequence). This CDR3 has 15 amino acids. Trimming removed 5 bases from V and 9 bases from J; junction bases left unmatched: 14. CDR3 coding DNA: TGTGCCAGCAGCCGGCTCCGGGACAGGGAGGTACGGCAGTACTTC. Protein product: CASSRLRDREVRQYF. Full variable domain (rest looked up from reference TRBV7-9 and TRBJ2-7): DTGVSQNPRHKITKRGQNVTFRCDPISEHNRLYWYRQTLGQGPEFLTYFQNEAQLEKSRLLSDRFSAERPKGSFSTLEIQRTEQGDSAMYLCASSRLRDREVRQYFGPGTRLTVT.